One sample yielded the 25 T cell receptor beta chains listed below, sequenced in a study of cytomegalovirus exposure and HLA in healthy donors. The PCR had 60 Vbeta and 13 Jbeta primers. Generated by immunoSEQ multiplex PCR, the TCRdb table keeps only in-frame clones and is missing some. Of 110,000 to 150,000 clones in the sample, roughly 73% were seen once. Material for sequencing was PBMCs. These receptors all stem from a human donor in good health.

The chain uses TRBV28 and TRBJ2-7; D gene unclear. V was cut by 5 bases and J by 7 bases, with 9 bases left in between. The CDR3 extends over 11 amino acids. CDR1 is MDHEN, CDR2 SYDVKM, per germline. In DNA, the CDR3 is TGTGCCAGCAGTCCCCAGTATGAGCAGTACTTC. This sequence encodes CASSPQYEQYF.

This clone was seen more than once but under ten times. The genes are TRBV5-6 and TRBJ2-7, with D possibly matching TRBD1 (6 bases). The germline V gene encodes CDR1 SGHDT and CDR2 YYEEEE. The CDR3 extends over 14 amino acids. V lost 3 bases and J 3 bases, leaving 13 bases between the germline ends. The CDR3 nucleotides are TGTGCCAGCAGCTACGGTAGGGGGAACTACGAGCAGTACTTC. As protein: CASSYGRGNYEQYF. Combining the CDR3 with reference TRBV5-6 and TRBJ2-7 gives the whole variable domain DAGVTQSPTHLIKTRGQQVTLRCSPKSGHDTVSWYQQALGQGPQFIFQYYEEEERQRGNFPDRFSGHQFPNYSSELNVNALLLGDSALYLCASSYGRGNYEQYFGPGTRLTVT.

This clone appeared a single time. The V gene is TRBV28, the J gene TRBJ1-6, with 9 bases lining up with TRBD1. The V gene end was trimmed by 3 bases and the J gene end by 3 bases; junction bases not matched to a gene: 3. The CDR3 contains 16 residues. Germline-derived CDR1 and CDR2 are MDHEN and SYDVKM. The CDR3 nucleotides read TGTGCCAGCAGTTTTTTGGACAGGGGCTATAATTCACCCCTCCACTTT. Translating it yields CASSFLDRGYNSPLHF.

This chain links TRBV2 with TRBJ1-5; the match to TRBD1 covers 8 bases. Germline V CDR1 and CDR2: SNHLY, FYNNEI. The CDR3 spans 15 residues. J was trimmed by 0 bases and V by 5 bases; bases with no gene match: 3. The CDR3 protein is CASSRQGYSNQPQHF. CDR3 coding DNA: TGTGCCAGCAGTCGACAGGGGTATAGCAATCAGCCCCAGCATTTT.

This sequence joins TRBV27 and TRBJ2-1, with 10 bases that match TRBD1. There are 15 residues in the CDR3. J lost 6 bases, V lost 5 bases, and 7 bases had no gene match. Germline V gene data show CDR1 as MNHEY and CDR2 as SMNVEV (reference sequence). The DNA of the CDR3 is TGTGCCAGCAGTGTTCGACAGGGGGCAAGCAATGAGCAGTTCTTC. It is translated as CASSVRQGASNEQFF.

Here the CDR3 reads CASSPNYNEQFF. The DNA of the CDR3 is TGCGCCAGCAGCCCAAATTACAATGAGCAGTTCTTC. J is TRBJ2-1 and V is TRBV5-1, with D unclear. Trimming took off 4 bases at V and 4 bases at J, with 6 bases between the two ends. This CDR3 comprises 12 residues. Germline lookup yields CDR1 SGHRS and CDR2 YFSETQ.

The chain carries TRBV5-1 and TRBJ2-5; TRBD1 matches at 7 bases. CDR1 is SGHRS, CDR2 YFSETQ, per germline. The CDR3 spans 14 residues. The V gene end was trimmed by 4 bases and the J gene end by 5 bases; junction bases not matched to a gene: 8. CDR3 sequence (DNA): TGCGCCAGCAGCCTAACGACAGGGTTGGAGACCCAGTACTTC. Translating it yields CASSLTTGLETQYF.

This clone is a singleton in its sample. The chain joins TRBV6-5 to TRBJ1-1; possibly TRBD1 for D (6 bases). Germline CDR1 and CDR2: MNHEY and SVGAGI. The CDR3 loop spans 14 amino acids. Trimming shortened V by 5 bases and J by 4 bases, and 14 bases separated the two germline ends. CDR3 sequence reads: CASSLTGSGTEAFF. In DNA, the CDR3 is TGTGCCAGCAGTCTAACAGGGTCGGGCACTGAAGCTTTCTTT.

The chain recombines TRBV15 with TRBJ2-7; TRBD2 matches at 7 bases. The germline V gene encodes CDR1 LNHNV and CDR2 YYDKDF (reference sequence). Trimming at V came to 0 bases and at J to 2 bases, leaving 4 bases not matched to a gene. CDR3 size: 15 residues. In nucleotides, the CDR3 is TGTGCCACCAGCAGAGAGGCTAGCGGACCCTACGAGCAGTACTTC. As protein: CATSREASGPYEQYF.

This clone was seen only a few times. The genes are TRBV15 and TRBJ2-7, with 8 nucleotides matching TRBD1. CDR1 is LNHNV and CDR2 is YYDKDF in the germline V gene (reference sequence). The CDR3 is made up of 17 amino acids. V gave up 0 bases and J gave up 5 bases; unmatched junction bases: 12. This CDR3 is CATSREKAQDRENEQYF. CDR3 nucleotide sequence: TGTGCCACCAGCAGAGAGAAGGCGCAGGACAGGGAGAACGAGCAGTACTTC.

About this clone itself: An end of the junction does not agree with germline; a read error may underlie this. The rearrangement uses TRBV7-7 and TRBJ2-3, with D maybe TRBD2 (5 bases). CDR1 is SSHAT, CDR2 FNYEAQ, per germline (reference sequence). The CDR3 runs to 13 residues. The CDR3 sequence is CASSPPGADTQYF. CDR3 in DNA: TGTGCTAGCAGCCCCCCCGGGGCAGATACGCAGTATTTT. Variable domain in full (rest from reference TRBV7-7 and TRBJ2-3): GAGVSQSPRYKVTKRGQDVTLRCDPISSHATLYWYQQALGQGPEFLTYFNYEAQPDKSGLPSDRFSAERPEGSISTLTIQRTEQRDSAMYRCASSPPGADTQYFGPGTRLTVL.

The rearrangement uses TRBV7-9 and TRBJ2-1; 8 bases line up with TRBD1. Germline CDR1 reads SEHNR; CDR2 reads FQNEAQ (reference sequence). Trimming took 4 bases from V and 6 from J; bases not matched to a gene: 5. The CDR3 totals 14 residues. The CDR3 coding sequence is TGTGCCAGCAGCTCGAAAGACAGGGGCAATGAGCAGTTCTTC. Its protein product is CASSSKDRGNEQFF. Based on the CDR3 plus reference TRBV7-9 and TRBJ2-1, the full variable domain is DTGVSQNPRHKITKRGQNVTFRCDPISEHNRLYWYRQTLGQGPEFLTYFQNEAQLEKSRLLSDRFSAERPKGSFSTLEIQRTEQGDSAMYLCASSSKDRGNEQFFGPGTRLTVL.

This clone occurred once. This rearrangement joins TRBV27 to TRBJ2-1; 11 bases are a match to TRBD1. The CDR3 is 15 residues long. After removal of 6 bases from V and 6 bases from J, the junction contained 7 bases not matched to a gene. Germline values: CDR1 MNHEY, CDR2 SMNVEV (reference sequence). DNA of the CDR3: TGTGCCAGCAGGGGACCGGGACAGGGGGGCAATGAGCAGTTCTTC. This gives the protein CASRGPGQGGNEQFF.

The chain recombines TRBV2 with TRBJ1-3; 9 nucleotides align to TRBD1. CDR1 is SNHLY, CDR2 FYNNEI, per germline. This CDR3 has 15 residues. V dropped 6 bases and J dropped 1; count of bases not matched to a gene: 4. The CDR3 sequence is CASRQGTGSGNTIYF. In DNA form, the CDR3 reads TGTGCCAGCAGACAAGGGACAGGGTCTGGAAACACCATATATTTT.

The chain couples TRBV7-6 to TRBJ2-7, with D unclear. Between the trimmed V and J ends, which lost 2 bases and 4 bases, there was a span of 21 bases. Germline V lookup: CDR1 SGHVS, CDR2 FNYEAQ. This CDR3 contains 17 residues. This CDR3 is CASSLSSDGVNGYEQYF. The CDR3 DNA follows: TGTGCCAGCAGCTTATCCTCTGATGGAGTTAACGGTTACGAGCAGTACTTC.

This clone was observed a few times. The chain joins TRBV5-1 to TRBJ1-4, with TRBD1 identical over 9 bases. V dropped 4 bases and J dropped 8; count of bases not matched to a gene: 6. Per germline, CDR1 SGHRS and CDR2 YFSETQ. There are 14 residues in the CDR3. This CDR3 reads CASSQGTGREKLFF. CDR3 coding DNA: TGCGCCAGCAGCCAAGGGACAGGGAGGGAAAAACTGTTTTTT.

This clone was observed once. The chain is built from TRBV6-5 and TRBJ2-1, with TRBD2 matching over 13 bases. CDR3 size: 15 residues. Germline loops: CDR1 MNHEY, CDR2 SVGAGI. After removal of 0 bases from V and 8 bases from J, the junction contained 1 base not matched to a gene. CDR3 region: CASSYSGLAGDEQFF. Here the CDR3 DNA reads TGTGCCAGCAGTTACTCCGGACTAGCGGGAGATGAGCAGTTCTTC.

The V and J genes are TRBV10-1 and TRBJ2-7, with a tentative D call TRBD2 (7 bases). Germline V gene sequence: CDR1 WNHNN, CDR2 SYGVQD (reference sequence). The CDR3 contains 15 residues. Trimming stripped 0 bases from V and 6 bases from J, with 15 bases between. The chain's CDR3 is CASSESAGAPSEQYF. In DNA, the CDR3 is TGCGCCAGCAGTGAGTCGGCGGGGGCCCCTTCCGAGCAGTACTTC.

The CDR3 sequence: CASSLWDRDAGELFF. As DNA, the CDR3 is TGTGCCAGCAGTTTATGGGACAGGGACGCCGGGGAGCTGTTTTTT. The chain carries TRBV28 and TRBJ2-2, with 8 bases identical to TRBD1. V lost 0 bases to trimming and J lost 6 bases; unmatched junction nucleotides: 3. Germline-derived CDR1 and CDR2 are MDHEN and SYDVKM. CDR3 length: 15 amino acids.

The V gene is TRBV28, the J gene TRBJ1-5; 7 bases agree with TRBD1. Losses at the gene ends were 5 bases for V and 5 bases for J; bases not matched to a gene: 27. This CDR3 region has 21 residues. CDR1 is MDHEN and CDR2 is SYDVKM in the germline V gene. CDR3 in DNA: TGTGCCAGCAGTCAAGTCTGGAGGCCGGGACAGTTTGATGCTGTGGATCAGCCCCAGCATTTT. Its protein is CASSQVWRPGQFDAVDQPQHF.

The rearrangement joins TRBV2 to TRBJ1-1; possibly TRBD1 for D (5 bases). The CDR3 totals 12 residues. Germline CDR1 is SNHLY and CDR2 is FYNNEI. V was shortened by 11 bases and J by 2 bases, with 12 bases between the two germline ends. The CDR3 coding sequence is TGTGCCCTCCCAGGGAAAAACACTGAAGCTTTCTTT. Its protein is CALPGKNTEAFF.

The chain carries TRBV1 and TRBJ1-1; the DNA was not used to check the table's D call, TRBD1. TRBV1 is reported as a pseudogene. CDR3 size: 14 residues. In DNA, the CDR3 is TGCACCAGCCTTTTGGGGCGATTAAACACTGAAGCTTTCTTT. This translates into CTSLLGRLNTEAFF.

The V call is TRBV4-1, the J call TRBJ2-7; 10 bases agree with TRBD2. Unmatched junction bases numbered 4, after V lost 2 bases and J lost 3 bases. Germline CDR1 is MGHRA and CDR2 is YSYEKL. The CDR3 contains 15 residues. The CDR3 nucleotides read TGCGCCAGCAGCCAACTAGCGGGAGAGGTCTACGAGCAGTACTTC. Translated: CASSQLAGEVYEQYF.

V is TRBV5-1 and J is TRBJ2-5, with 7 bases fitting TRBD1. The CDR3 loop spans 16 amino acids. CDR1 SGHRS and CDR2 YFSETQ come from the germline V gene. The V segment lost 0 bases and the J segment 4 bases; nucleotides outside the gene matches: 9. The CDR3 DNA reads as TGCGCCAGCAGCTTGGGTGGGCAGGGGGACGGAGAGACCCAGTACTTC. Translating gives CASSLGGQGDGETQYF.

The chain couples TRBV27 to TRBJ2-1, with 10 bases identical to TRBD1. V trimming: 10 bases; J trimming: 9 bases; junction bases outside the gene matches: 6. The germline CDR1 and CDR2 sequences are MNHEY and SMNVEV (reference sequence). The length of the CDR3 is 12 residues. This CDR3 reads CATWDRGGEQFF. The DNA for the CDR3 is TGTGCCACCTGGGACAGGGGAGGTGAGCAGTTCTTC.